The rows below give T cell receptor beta chains drawn from one sample of a study of tumor-infiltrating lymphocytes in primary liver carcinoma. TCRdb called the multiplex PCR reads again in MiXCR, with one record for every CDR3 protein. The table records fewer than 90,000 distinct CDR3 sequences, over 60% of them present only once. The specimen was liver tumor tissue from sampling region 1. These receptors all come from a man in his forties or fifties with primary liver carcinoma and hepatitis B virus infection. CDR3s include the opening cysteine and the closing phenylalanine or tryptophan. D genes are given only for firm matches. Clone size is stated in some rows and not others, as once, few, many or a class when expanded.

>-|-|TRBV5-1|TRBJ2-7
CASSSGAKVEQYF
TGCGCCAGCAGCTCTGGGGCTAAGGTCGAGCAGTACTTC
>-|TRBD1|TRBV4-1|TRBJ2-7
CASSLGQGVPEIPYEQYF
TGCGCCAGCAGCCTTGGACAGGGTGTCCCGGAAATTCCCTACGAGCAATACTTC
>many|TRBD1|TRBV5-6|TRBJ1-5
CASSLGQEGGSNQPQHF
TGTGCCAGCAGCCTCGGACAGGAGGGGGGTAGCAATCAGCCCCAGCATTTT
>many|TRBD2|TRBV29-1|TRBJ2-3
CSVERTSPEDTQYF
TGCAGCGTTGAACGGACTAGCCCGGAAGATACGCAGTATTTT
>many|TRBD1|TRBV29-1|TRBJ2-4
CSVRVTGRYLGNIQYF
TGCAGCGTCCGAGTGACAGGGAGATACTTAGGAAACATTCAGTACTTC
>-|TRBD1|TRBV6-1|TRBJ1-2
CASTRGGSRYGYTF
TGTGCCAGCACCCGAGGGGGCAGTCGCTATGGCTACACCTTC
>-|-|TRBV5-6|TRBJ2-1
CASSHARVSYNEQFF
TGTGCGAGCAGCCACGCGAGGGTCTCCTACAATGAGCAGTTCTTC
>many|-|TRBV28|TRBJ1-1
CASVEGSGASGEAFF
TGTGCCAGCGTTGAGGGAAGTGGGGCCAGCGGTGAAGCTTTCTTT
>-|-|TRBV5-5|TRBJ2-7
CTSSLRYGPYGQYF
TGTACCAGCAGCTTGCGCTACGGCCCCTACGGGCAGTACTTC
>-|-|TRBV11-2|TRBJ2-1
CDCSLNDAYEQLF
TGTGACTGCAGCTTAAATGATGCCTATGAGCAGCTCTTC
>-|-|TRBV5-4|TRBJ2-3
CASSLRVPGGAVTQYF
TGTGCCAGCAGCTTACGGGTCCCAGGTGGGGCAGTTACGCAGTATTTT
>-|-|TRBV6-5|TRBJ2-6
CAISYLGSSGTNVLTF
TGTGCCATCAGTTACTTAGGCAGCTCTGGGACCAACGTCCTGACTTTC
>-|-|TRBV5-4|TRBJ2-2
CASSHGEGPNIGELFF
TGTGCCAGCAGCCACGGAGAGGGACCGAACATCGGGGAGCTGTTTTTT
>once|-|TRBV6-6|TRBJ1-1
CASSMGADIEAFF
TGTGCCAGCAGTATGGGGGCAGACATTGAAGCTTTCTTT
>many|TRBD2|TRBV2|TRBJ2-2
CASSATSGAITGELFF
TGTGCCAGCAGTGCGACTAGCGGGGCGATAACCGGGGAGCTGTTTTTT
>-|-|TRBV11-3|TRBJ2-7
CASGLRGENEQYF
TGTGCCAGCGGCTTAAGGGGGGAGAACGAACAGTACTTC
>-|TRBD2|TRBV6-5|TRBJ2-3
CASNLAGDTTDMHYF
TGTGCCAGCAATCTGGCGGGAGATACTACGGATATGCATTATTTT
>-|-|TRBV6-1|TRBJ2-1
CASSKLANGYNEHFF
TGTGCCAGCAGTAAATTGGCTAACGGGTACAATGAGCACTTCTTC
>-|-|TRBV11-2|TRBJ2-5
CASRSGDSVHQDTQYF
TGTGCCAGCAGATCCGGGGACTCGGTCCACCAAGATACCCAGTACTTC
>-|TRBD1|TRBV28|TRBJ1-5
CANSWTGDNQPQHF
TGTGCCAACAGTTGGACAGGGGACAATCAGCCCCAGCATTTT
>-|TRBD2|TRBV5-5|TRBJ2-7
CASNLISGDYEQYF
TGTGCCAGCAACTTAATTAGCGGGGACTACGAGCAGTACTTC
>-|TRBD2|TRBV14|TRBJ2-3
CASTQGTSGIDTQYF
TGTGCCAGCACCCAAGGGACTAGCGGGATAGATACGCAATATTTT
>-|-|TRBV30|TRBJ1-1
CAGSVDSGTEAFF
TGTGCCGGGAGTGTAGACTCTGGGACTGAAGCTTTCTTT
>-|TRBD1|TRBV10-3|TRBJ2-7
CAISDTWTGGKYEQYF
TGTGCCATCAGTGATACCTGGACAGGGGGCAAATACGAGCAGTACTTT
>-|-|TRBV29-1|TRBJ2-7
CIAGRGNSGEQYF
TGCATCGCCGGGCGGGGCAATAGTGGCGAGCAGTACTTC
>-|TRBD1|TRBV4-2|TRBJ2-7
CASSREPGQDYEQYF
TGTGCCAGCAGCCGAGAGCCGGGACAGGACTACGAGCAGTACTTC
>-|-|TRBV7-8|TRBJ2-7
CASCLVRGEQYF
TGTGCCAGTTGCTTAGTCCGGGGCGAGCAGTACTTC
>-|-|TRBV10-3|TRBJ2-1
CAISESDSYNVQFF
TGTGCCATCAGTGAGTCGGACAGTTACAATGTGCAGTTCTTC
>-|-|TRBV6-5|TRBJ2-2
CASKRGSVAGELFF
TGTGCCAGCAAAAGAGGAAGTGTCGCCGGGGAGCTGTTTTTT
>-|TRBD2|TRBV7-8|TRBJ2-1
CVSGPIGGGYNEQFF
TGTGTCAGCGGACCGATCGGCGGGGGGTACAATGAGCAGTTCTTC
>-|-|TRBV10-2|TRBJ1-5
CASSESGSEGQPQHF
TGCGCCAGCAGTGAGTCCGGGAGTGAGGGTCAGCCCCAACATTTT
>-|-|TRBV4-2|TRBJ2-2
CASGQDEDEQSAGELFF
TGTGCCAGCGGCCAAGACGAGGACGAGCAGTCGGCCGGGGAGCTGTTTTTT
>-|-|TRBV18|TRBJ2-1
CASSPPQASSSYNEQFF
TGTGCCAGCTCACCACCACAAGCGTCAAGCTCCTACAATGAGCAGTTCTTC
>many|-|TRBV10-3|TRBJ2-2
CAISDGSRGLFF
TGTGCCATCAGTGACGGATCCAGGGGGCTGTTTTTT
>-|TRBD1|TRBV5-1|TRBJ1-2
CVSSPQRDRGNGYTF
TGCGTCAGCAGCCCCCAGCGGGACAGGGGTAATGGCTACACCTTC
>-|-|TRBV11-2|TRBJ2-5
CACSLGALSGSQETQYF
TGTGCATGCAGCTTAGGGGCCTTGTCCGGGTCTCAAGAGACCCAGTACTTT
>-|-|TRBV6-5|TRBJ2-1
CVSSSWGPYNEQFF
TGTGTCAGCAGTTCCTGGGGGCCCTACAATGAGCAGTTCTTC
>many|-|TRBV12-3/TRBV12-4|TRBJ1-2
CASSLAWVEDGYTF
TGTGCCAGCAGTTTAGCATGGGTGGAGGATGGCTACACCTTC
>-|-|TRBV6-6|TRBJ2-7
CASSFVPDYEHYF
TGTGCCAGCAGTTTCGTACCGGACTACGAGCACTACTTC
>-|TRBD1|TRBV6-5|TRBJ2-5
CASSLSGTGKETQYF
TGTGCCAGCAGTTTATCTGGGACAGGAAAAGAGACCCAGTACTTC
>-|-|TRBV4-2|TRBJ2-1
CASSRLGLEYNEQFF
TGTGCCAGCAGCCGATTAGGCCTCGAGTACAATGAGCAGTTCTTC
>-|-|TRBV6-1|TRBJ2-3
CASSGRHIQYF
TGTGCCAGCAGTGGACGGCATATACAGTATTTT
>-|-|TRBV6-5|TRBJ2-7
CASSQLSGNEHYF
TGTGCCAGCAGCCAACTAAGTGGGAACGAGCATTACTTC
>-|-|TRBV6-1|TRBJ2-7
CASNEPAVGGYEQHF
TGTGCCAGCAATGAACCTGCGGTAGGGGGGTACGAGCAGCACTTC
>-|-|TRBV11-3|TRBJ2-3
CASSLGITNGSTNTQYF
TGTGCCAGCAGCTTAGGGATAACTAACGGGAGCACAAATACGCAGTATTTT
>many|-|TRBV28|TRBJ2-1
CASSLESMVYNEQFF
TGTGCCAGCAGCTTAGAGAGTATGGTCTACAATGAGCAGTTCTTC
>-|TRBD1|TRBV10-3|TRBJ2-5
CAIHGQGPRETQYF
TGTGCCATCCATGGACAGGGACCCCGAGAGACCCAGTACTTC
>-|-|TRBV6-6|TRBJ2-7
CASRDVYEQYF
TGTGCCAGCCGGGACGTGTACGAGCAGTACTTC
>-|TRBD2|TRBV6-1|TRBJ2-1
CSSTGTSGYNEQFF
TGTTCTAGCACCGGGACTAGCGGTTACAATGAGCAGTTCTTC
>once|TRBD2|TRBV5-6|TRBJ2-5
CASSLGGTSGRNTQYF
TGTGCCAGCAGCTTGGGTGGGACTAGCGGGAGGAATACCCAGTATTTC
>-|-|TRBV12-3/TRBV12-4|TRBJ2-5
CASSRPAGGVVETQYF
TGTGCCAGCAGTAGGCCAGCAGGAGGGGTTGTTGAGACCCAGTACTTC